This passage covers 13 T cell receptor beta chains from one sample sequenced in a study of metastatic and nonmetastatic thyroid tumors. Thyroid surgery took place with no prior treatment in any patient. TCRdb reassembled clones from the PCR reads with MiXCR. The data contain roughly 38,000 clones, roughly 19% of them seen just once; the ten biggest clones take up about a sixth. The source material was blood. These receptors were obtained from a female donor with papillary thyroid cancer or a benign thyroid nodule (not recorded which). Some clones in this sample may be carry-over from other donors' samples.

This clone was observed many times. The chain uses TRBV28 and TRBJ1-1, with D possibly matching TRBD1 (5 bases). Trimming removed 6 bases at V and 10 bases at J, with 15 bases between. CDR1 MDHEN and CDR2 SYDVKM come from the germline V gene. This CDR3 contains 12 residues. This chain's CDR3 is CASSLTRRGAFF. For the CDR3, the DNA is TGTGCCAGCAGCCTAACAAGGAGGGGAGCTTTCTTT.

Remarks on this clone: This may be a read error: a much more frequent sequence differs by one nucleotide. In the same sample, other DNA sequences code for this CDR3. The genes are TRBV18 and TRBJ2-3; D call uncertain. The germline V gene has CDR1 KGHSH and CDR2 LQKENI. Trimming shortened V by 5 bases and J by 2 bases, and 14 bases separated the two germline ends. The CDR3 extends over 15 amino acids. This chain's CDR3 is CASSRTNTLTDTQYF. The CDR3 DNA reads TGTGCCAGCTCAAGGACCAATACCCTCACAGATACGCAGTATTTT. The full variable domain, completed using reference TRBV18 and TRBJ2-3, is NAGVMQNPRHLVRRRGQEARLRCSPMKGHSHVYWYRQLPEEGLKFMVYLQKENIIDESGMPKERFSAEFPKEGPSILRIQQVVRGDSAAYFCASSRTNTLTDTQYFGPGTRLTVL.

This rearrangement joins TRBV20-1 to TRBJ1-1; no clear D. Germline CDR1 and CDR2: DFQATT and SNEGSKA (reference sequence). This CDR3 region has 12 residues. Trimming shortened V by 6 bases and J by 4 bases, and 12 bases separated the two germline ends. The DNA for the CDR3 is TGCAGTGCCTGGCGGACGACCACTGAAGCTTTCTTT. This encodes CSAWRTTTEAFF.

This clone was seen only a few times. This specimen includes other DNA sequences encoding the same CDR3. The chain has TRBV12-3 or TRBV12-4 and TRBJ1-5; D is uncertain. V was cut by 3 bases and J by 9 bases, with 12 bases left in between. The CDR3 is 13 amino acids. The CDR3 protein is CASSLGGVSPQHF. As DNA, the CDR3 is TGTGCCAGCAGTTTGGGCGGTGTATCGCCCCAGCATTTT.

The chain recombines TRBV7-2 with TRBJ2-3; D uncertain. The CDR3 loop spans 14 amino acids. Germline lookup yields CDR1 SGHTA and CDR2 FQGNSA. V gave up 2 bases and J gave up 6 bases, with 12 bases separating them. Written as DNA, the CDR3 is TGTGCCAGCAGCTTAAACTGGAGATCGGATACGCAGTATTTT. It codes for CASSLNWRSDTQYF.

This clone counts as large. This chain joins TRBV15 and TRBJ1-2; D may be TRBD1 (6 bases). The CDR3 runs 15 residues. V lost 0 bases to trimming and J lost 4 bases, with 12 bases between them. CDR1 and CDR2 (germline): LNHNV, YYDKDF (reference sequence). The CDR3 here is CATSREGGAAYGYTF. The CDR3 nucleotides read TGTGCCACCAGCAGAGAGGGGGGGGCAGCCTATGGCTACACCTTC. Based on the CDR3 plus reference TRBV15 and TRBJ1-2, the full variable domain is DAMVIQNPRYQVTQFGKPVTLSCSQTLNHNVMYWYQQKSSQAPKLLFHYYDKDFNNEADTPDNFQSRRPNTSFCFLDIRSPGLGDTAMYLCATSREGGAAYGYTFGSGTRLTVV.

This clone was counted only a few times. The chain combines TRBV6-4 with TRBJ1-6; unclear D gene. V was shortened by 3 bases and J by 19 bases, with 19 bases between the two germline ends. Germline lookup yields CDR1 MRHNA and CDR2 SNTAGT. The CDR3 contains 13 residues. CDR3 protein: CASSEALGSHLHF. In DNA form, the CDR3 reads TGTGCCAGCAGTGAGGCCCTAGGTTCACACCTACACTTT.

The chain joins TRBV7-9 to TRBJ1-6; D may be TRBD1 (6 bases). Trimming removed 5 bases from V and 8 bases from J, with 16 bases in between. CDR1 is SEHNR and CDR2 is FQNEAQ in the germline V gene (reference sequence). The CDR3 extends over 15 amino acids. The CDR3 DNA sequence: TGTGCCAGCAGCCCTAGGGGGGGAGGTGATTCACCCCTCCACTTT. The encoded protein is CASSPRGGGDSPLHF. Drawing the rest from reference TRBV7-9 and TRBJ1-6, the complete variable domain is DTGVSQNPRHKITKRGQNVTFRCDPISEHNRLYWYRQTLGQGPEFLTYFQNEAQLEKSRLLSDRFSAERPKGSFSTLEIQRTEQGDSAMYLCASSPRGGGDSPLHFGNGTRLTVT.

In this sample, this clone turned up many times. The rearrangement joins TRBV24-1 to TRBJ1-2; 8 nucleotides align to TRBD1. Germline V gene data show CDR1 as KGHDR and CDR2 as SFDVKD. J was trimmed by 4 bases and V by 3 bases; bases with no gene match: 3. The CDR3 sequence is 14 residues long. CDR3 sequence: CATSDDRGGYGYTF. The CDR3 nucleotides are TGTGCCACCAGTGATGACAGGGGTGGCTATGGCTACACCTTC.

At least ten counts were recorded for this clone. This chain joins TRBV6-4 and TRBJ2-1; 12 nucleotides agree with TRBD2. The V and J ends lost 5 bases and 8 bases, in that order; junction bases with no gene match: 4. Germline lookup yields CDR1 MRHNA and CDR2 SNTAGT. This CDR3 is 14 amino acids long. CDR3 nucleotides: TGTGCCAGCAGTCGGACTAGCGGGACAGATGAGCAGTTCTTC. It encodes CASSRTSGTDEQFF.

Turning to this clone: A much larger clone lies a single base off, so this may be a read error. Other DNA sequences from this sample encode an identical CDR3 as well. This chain uses TRBV18 with TRBJ1-1; no firm D call. Germline lookup yields CDR1 KGHSH and CDR2 LQKENI. The CDR3 runs 13 residues. The V and J ends lost 5 bases and 0 bases respectively, with 7 bases between them. CDR3 sequence (DNA): TGTGCCAGCTCATCCTGGCTGAACACTGAAGCTTTCTTT. Its translation: CASSSWLNTEAFF.

This clone has a handful of counts. A much bigger clone sits one base away, suggesting this may be a read error. V is TRBV12-3 or TRBV12-4 and J is TRBJ2-1; D is perhaps TRBD2 (6 bases). V lost 8 bases and J lost 4, with 18 bases in between. The CDR3 runs 15 residues. The CDR3 DNA follows: TGTGCCAGCGGCCCATGCTTTGGGACTTACAATGAGCAGTTCTTC. It yields the protein CASGPCFGTYNEQFF.

Comments on this clone: A read error may produce the germline difference seen at one junction end. CDR3 in amino acids: CASRTGVKINTEASF. CDR3 coding DNA: TGTGCCAGCAGAACAGGGGTAAAGATTAACACTGAAGCTTCCTTT. The chain carries TRBV6-1 and TRBJ1-1; 7 nucleotides align to TRBD1. Per germline, CDR1 MNHNS and CDR2 SASEGT. This CDR3 is 15 amino acids long.